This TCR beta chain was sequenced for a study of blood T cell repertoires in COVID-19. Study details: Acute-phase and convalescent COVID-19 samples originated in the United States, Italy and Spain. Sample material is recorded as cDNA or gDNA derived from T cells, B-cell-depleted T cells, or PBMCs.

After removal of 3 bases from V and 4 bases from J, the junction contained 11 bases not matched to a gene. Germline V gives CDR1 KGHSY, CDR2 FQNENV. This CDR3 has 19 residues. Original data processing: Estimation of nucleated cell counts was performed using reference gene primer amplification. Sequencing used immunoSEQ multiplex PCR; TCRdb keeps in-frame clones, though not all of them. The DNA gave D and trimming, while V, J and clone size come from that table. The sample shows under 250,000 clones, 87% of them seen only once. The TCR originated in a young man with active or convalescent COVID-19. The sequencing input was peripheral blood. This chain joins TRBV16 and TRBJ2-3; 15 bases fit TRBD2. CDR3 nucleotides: TGTGCCAGCAGCCATACTCGGACTAGCGGGGGGGCCGTGGCAGATACGCAGTATTTT. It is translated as CASSHTRTSGGAVADTQYF.